These 8 T cell receptor beta chains share one sample of origin, sequenced in a study of blood T cell repertoires in COVID-19. TCRdb keeps only in-frame clones here, not all; method: immunoSEQ multiplex PCR. Of a few hundred thousand clones detected, around 85% appear once; the ten largest clones hold about 3.6%. Sequenced: peripheral blood. The receptor set was obtained from a woman aged 18-35 years with acute or convalescent COVID-19.

This sequence joins TRBV30 and TRBJ1-2, with D maybe TRBD1 (6 bases). V gave up 5 bases and J gave up 0 bases, with 22 bases separating them. The CDR3 contains 17 residues. Germline V gene lookup returns CDR1 GTSNPN and CDR2 SVGIG (reference sequence). The chain's CDR3 is CAWLGGGALATNYGYTF. CDR3 coding DNA: TGTGCCTGGTTGGGCGGGGGGGCGCTGGCCACTAACTATGGCTACACCTTC.

The rearrangement uses TRBV7-8 and TRBJ1-5; D uncertain. Germline CDR1 is SGHVS and CDR2 is FQNEAQ. This CDR3 is 15 amino acids long. Trimming stripped 1 base from V and 0 bases from J, with 7 bases between. The CDR3 protein is CASSLDSNSNQPQHF. Written as DNA, the CDR3 is TGTGCCAGCAGCTTAGACAGCAATAGCAATCAGCCCCAGCATTTT.

This chain joins TRBV9 and TRBJ2-7; TRBD1 matches 8 bases. The germline gives CDR1 SGDLS, CDR2 YYNGEE. J gave up 2 bases and V 3 bases, and 4 bases lay outside the gene matches. The CDR3 is 14 residues long. In DNA, the CDR3 is TGTGCCAGCAGCGGTCCGGGACAGGCCTACGAGCAGTACTTC. It translates to CASSGPGQAYEQYF.

The chain is built from TRBV30 and TRBJ1-5, with TRBD1 matching over 11 bases. The J segment lost 4 bases and the V segment lost 2 bases, leaving 13 bases of the junction unmatched. The length of the CDR3 is 18 residues. CDR1 is GTSNPN and CDR2 is SVGIG in the germline V gene (reference sequence). The DNA for the CDR3 is TGTGCCTGGAGTCCGGGGACAGGGGGGCGCCTTACGAATCAGCCCCAGCATTTT. As protein: CAWSPGTGGRLTNQPQHF.

This clone was observed once. The gene calls are TRBV5-1 and TRBJ2-3, with 10 bases aligning to TRBD2. CDR1 and CDR2 (germline): SGHRS, YFSETQ. This CDR3 has 16 residues. The trim removed 0 bases at V and 6 bases at J, leaving 7 bases unmatched. The CDR3 nucleotides read TGCGCCAGCAGCTTGGGGGCTAGCGGGGGAGGCGATACGCAGTATTTT. Amino acids: CASSLGASGGGDTQYF.

The chain carries TRBV4-1 and TRBJ1-2; 8 nucleotides match TRBD1. V lost 3 bases, J lost 1 base, and 7 bases stayed unmatched. Germline-derived CDR1 and CDR2 are MGHRA and YSYEKL. This CDR3 spans 16 amino acids. Written as DNA, the CDR3 is TGCGCCAGCAGCCACGCGGACAGGGAATTTAACTATGGCTACACCTTC. This codes for CASSHADREFNYGYTF.

The chain joins TRBV6-5 to TRBJ2-5, with 8 bases aligning to TRBD1. CDR3 length: 14 residues. Unmatched junction bases numbered 8, after V lost 7 bases and J lost 4 bases. Germline CDR1 reads MNHEY; CDR2 reads SVGAGI. The CDR3 DNA is TGTGCCAGCATCCGGGACAGGACGTCAGAGACCCAGTACTTC. Translation: CASIRDRTSETQYF.

The genes are TRBV29-1 and TRBJ1-5, with TRBD1 matching over 7 bases. The trim removed 7 bases at V and 7 bases at J, leaving 10 bases unmatched. The CDR3 runs to 13 residues. Germline lookup yields CDR1 SQVTM and CDR2 ANQGSEA. DNA of the CDR3: TGCAGCGCCCGGACAGGTGCAAACCAGCCCCAGCATTTT. Protein product: CSARTGANQPQHF.